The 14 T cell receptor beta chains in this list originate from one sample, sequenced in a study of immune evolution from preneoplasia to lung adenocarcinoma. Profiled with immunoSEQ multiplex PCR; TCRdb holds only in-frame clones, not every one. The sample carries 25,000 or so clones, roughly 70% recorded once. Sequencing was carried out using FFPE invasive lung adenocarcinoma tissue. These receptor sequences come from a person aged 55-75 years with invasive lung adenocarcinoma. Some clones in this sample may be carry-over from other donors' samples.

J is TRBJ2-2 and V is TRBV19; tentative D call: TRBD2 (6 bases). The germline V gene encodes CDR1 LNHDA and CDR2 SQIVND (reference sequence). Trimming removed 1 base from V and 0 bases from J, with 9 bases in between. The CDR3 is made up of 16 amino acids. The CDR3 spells CASSIAWGANTGELFF. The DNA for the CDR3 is TGTGCCAGTAGTATAGCTTGGGGGGCGAACACCGGGGAGCTGTTTTTT. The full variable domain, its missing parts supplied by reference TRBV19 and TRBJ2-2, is DGGITQSPKYLFRKEGQNVTLSCEQNLNHDAMYWYRQDPGQGLRLIYYSQIVNDFQKGDIAEGYSVSREKKESFPLTVTSAQKNPTAFYLCASSIAWGANTGELFFGEGSRLTVL.

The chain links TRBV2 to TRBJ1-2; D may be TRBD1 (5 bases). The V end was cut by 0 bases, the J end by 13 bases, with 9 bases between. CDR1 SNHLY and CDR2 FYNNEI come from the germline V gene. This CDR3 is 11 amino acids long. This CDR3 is CASSEAGRVTF. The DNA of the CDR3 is TGTGCCAGCAGTGAAGCTGGCAGGGTCACCTTC.

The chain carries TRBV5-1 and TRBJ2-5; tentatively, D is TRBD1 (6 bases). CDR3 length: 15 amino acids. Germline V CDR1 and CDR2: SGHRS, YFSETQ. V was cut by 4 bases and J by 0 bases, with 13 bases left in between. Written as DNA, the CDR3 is TGCGCCAGCAGCACAGGACAGAGAAACCAAGAGACCCAGTACTTC. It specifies CASSTGQRNQETQYF.

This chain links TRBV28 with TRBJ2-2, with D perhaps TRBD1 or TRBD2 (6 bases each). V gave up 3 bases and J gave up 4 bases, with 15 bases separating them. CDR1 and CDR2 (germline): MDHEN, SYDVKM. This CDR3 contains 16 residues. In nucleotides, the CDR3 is TGTGCCAGCAGTTTTTGGGGGAAGGGGGGCACCGGGGAGCTGTTTTTT. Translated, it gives CASSFWGKGGTGELFF.

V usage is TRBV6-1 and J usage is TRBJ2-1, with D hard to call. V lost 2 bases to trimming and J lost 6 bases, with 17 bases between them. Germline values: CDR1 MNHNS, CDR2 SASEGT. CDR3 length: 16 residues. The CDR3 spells CASSEIRVAQTNEQFF. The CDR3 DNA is TGTGCCAGCAGTGAAATCCGGGTCGCACAAACCAATGAGCAGTTCTTC.

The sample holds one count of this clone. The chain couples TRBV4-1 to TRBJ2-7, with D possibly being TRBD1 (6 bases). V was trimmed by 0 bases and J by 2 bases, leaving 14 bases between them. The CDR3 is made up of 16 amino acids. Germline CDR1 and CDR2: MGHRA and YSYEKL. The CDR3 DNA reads TGCGCCAGCAGCCAAGAAGGGGGACACCTTCCCTACGAGCAGTACTTC. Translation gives CASSQEGGHLPYEQYF.

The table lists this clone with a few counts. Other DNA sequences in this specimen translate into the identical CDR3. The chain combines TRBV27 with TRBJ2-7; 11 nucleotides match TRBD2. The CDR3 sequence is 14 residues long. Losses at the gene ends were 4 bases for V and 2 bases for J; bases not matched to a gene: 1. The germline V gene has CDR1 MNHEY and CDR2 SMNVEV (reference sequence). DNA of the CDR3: TGTGCCAGCAGTTATAGCGGGAGGGCCTACGAGCAGTACTTC. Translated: CASSYSGRAYEQYF.

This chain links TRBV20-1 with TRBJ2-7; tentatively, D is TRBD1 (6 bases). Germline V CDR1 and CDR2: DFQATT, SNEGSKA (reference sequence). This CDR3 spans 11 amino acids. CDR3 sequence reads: CSVNVGAQEYF. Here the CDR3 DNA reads TGCAGCGTTAATGTGGGGGCTCAGGAGTACTTC.

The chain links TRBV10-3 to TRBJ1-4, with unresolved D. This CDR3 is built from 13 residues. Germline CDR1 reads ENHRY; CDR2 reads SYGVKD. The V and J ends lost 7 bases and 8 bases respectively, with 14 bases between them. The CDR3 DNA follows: TGTGCCATCAAAGAGTCTTCCGGAGAAAAACTGTTTTTT. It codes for CAIKESSGEKLFF.

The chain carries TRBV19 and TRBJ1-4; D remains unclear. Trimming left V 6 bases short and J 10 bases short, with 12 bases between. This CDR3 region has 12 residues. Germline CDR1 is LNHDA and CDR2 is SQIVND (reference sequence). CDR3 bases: TGTGCCAGTAGAAATGTGGGTGGAAAACTGTTTTTT. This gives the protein CASRNVGGKLFF.

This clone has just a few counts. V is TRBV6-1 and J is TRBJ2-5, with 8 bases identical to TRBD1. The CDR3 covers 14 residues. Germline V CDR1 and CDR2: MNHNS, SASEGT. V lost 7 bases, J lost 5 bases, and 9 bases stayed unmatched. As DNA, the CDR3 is TGTGCCAGCAATACTGCAGGGGGCGAGGAGACCCAGTACTTC. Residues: CASNTAGGEETQYF.

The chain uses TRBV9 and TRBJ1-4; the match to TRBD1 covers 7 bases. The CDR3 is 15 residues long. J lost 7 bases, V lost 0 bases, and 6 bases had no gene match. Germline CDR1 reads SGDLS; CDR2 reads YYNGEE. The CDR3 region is CASSVGQGVGEKLFF. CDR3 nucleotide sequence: TGTGCCAGCAGCGTAGGTCAGGGGGTAGGTGAAAAACTGTTTTTT. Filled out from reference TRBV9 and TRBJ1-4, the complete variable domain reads DSGVTQTPKHLITATGQRVTLRCSPRSGDLSVYWYQQSLDQGLQFLIQYYNGEERAKGNILERFSAQQFPDLHSELNLSSLELGDSALYFCASSVGQGVGEKLFFGSGTQLSVL.

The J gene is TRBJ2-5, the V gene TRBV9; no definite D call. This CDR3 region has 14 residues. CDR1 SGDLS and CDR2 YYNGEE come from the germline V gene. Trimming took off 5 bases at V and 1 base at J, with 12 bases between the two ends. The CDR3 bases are TGTGCCAGCAGTTCTGGGATATTCCAAGAGACCCAGTACTTC. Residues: CASSSGIFQETQYF.

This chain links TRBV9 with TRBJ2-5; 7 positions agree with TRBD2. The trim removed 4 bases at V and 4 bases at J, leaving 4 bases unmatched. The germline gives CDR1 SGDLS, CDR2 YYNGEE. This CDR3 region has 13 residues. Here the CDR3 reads CASSNSGGETQYF. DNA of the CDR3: TGTGCCAGCAGCAATTCGGGGGGAGAGACCCAGTACTTC.